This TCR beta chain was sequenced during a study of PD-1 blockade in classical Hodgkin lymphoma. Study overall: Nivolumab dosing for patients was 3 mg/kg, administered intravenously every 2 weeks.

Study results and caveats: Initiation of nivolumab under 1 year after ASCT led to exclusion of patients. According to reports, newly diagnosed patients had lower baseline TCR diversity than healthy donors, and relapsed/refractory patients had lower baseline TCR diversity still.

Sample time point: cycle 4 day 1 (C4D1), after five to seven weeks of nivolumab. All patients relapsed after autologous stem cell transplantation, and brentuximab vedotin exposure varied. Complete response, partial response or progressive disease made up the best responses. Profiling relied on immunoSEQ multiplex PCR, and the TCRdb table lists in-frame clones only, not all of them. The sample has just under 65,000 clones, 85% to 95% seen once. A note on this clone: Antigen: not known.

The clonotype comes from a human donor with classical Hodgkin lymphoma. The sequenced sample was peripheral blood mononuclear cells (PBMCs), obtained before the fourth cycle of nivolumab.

The CDR3 loop is CASSAKQGVAVYF. DNA of the CDR3: TGTGCCAGCAGTGCTAAACAGGGGGTCGCAGTATACTTC. The V gene is TRBV6-1, the J gene TRBJ2-4, with 8 bases lining up with TRBD1. The germline V gene has CDR1 MNHNS and CDR2 SASEGT. After removal of 4 bases from V and 16 bases from J, the junction contained 12 bases not matched to a gene. CDR3 length equals 13 residues.